Below, 12 T cell receptor beta chains from the same sample are listed, as sequenced in a study of blood T cell repertoires in COVID-19. Generated by immunoSEQ multiplex PCR, the TCRdb table keeps only in-frame clones and is missing some. The data show approximately 140,000 clones, with roughly 80% seen just once and about 2.2% held by the top ten. The sample was PBMCs or T cells enriched from blood (not recorded which). The receptors originated from a man in his forties with acute COVID-19.

The gene calls are TRBV5-1 and TRBJ2-2; D is possibly TRBD2 (5 bases). Germline values: CDR1 SGHRS, CDR2 YFSETQ. V was trimmed by 1 base and J by 1 base, leaving 8 bases between them. The CDR3 is made up of 15 amino acids. CDR3 DNA: TGCGCCAGCAGCTTGCCAAGCGGGAACACCGGGGAGCTGTTTTTT. This sequence encodes CASSLPSGNTGELFF.

This chain links TRBV7-3 with TRBJ2-1; a weak D match, TRBD2 (6 bases). V was clipped by 2 bases and J by 3 bases, with 14 bases between them. The CDR3 contains 16 residues. Germline V gene lookup returns CDR1 SGHTA and CDR2 FQGTGA. The CDR3 loop is CASSLRPGAGYNEQFF. The CDR3 DNA reads as TGTGCCAGCAGCTTACGACCGGGAGCGGGCTACAATGAGCAGTTCTTC.

This chain joins TRBV7-9 and TRBJ1-1; no clear D. CDR1 is SEHNR, CDR2 FQNEAQ, per germline (reference sequence). V was cut by 2 bases and J by 8 bases, with 3 bases left in between. This CDR3 spans 10 amino acids. The CDR3 here is CASSLPEAFF. CDR3 DNA: TGTGCCAGCAGCTTACCGGAAGCTTTCTTT.

This CDR3 reads CASSLGRSTDTQYF. CDR3 nucleotide sequence: TGTGCCAGCAGCCTCGGGAGGAGCACAGATACGCAGTATTTT. V usage is TRBV7-3 and J usage is TRBJ2-3; 7 bases line up with TRBD2. Trimming removed 5 bases from V and 0 bases from J; junction bases left unmatched: 2. Germline CDR1 SGHTA, CDR2 FQGTGA. The CDR3 has 14 amino acids.

The chain recombines TRBV29-1 with TRBJ1-4; a weak D match, TRBD1 (6 bases). This CDR3 comprises 15 residues. Trimming removed 5 bases from V and 8 bases from J, with 21 bases in between. CDR1 and CDR2 (germline): SQVTM, ANQGSEA. The chain's CDR3 is CSVSGGRGRKEKLFF. The CDR3 DNA follows: TGCAGCGTTTCAGGCGGCAGGGGCCGAAAAGAAAAACTGTTTTTT.

The gene calls are TRBV19 and TRBJ1-5; the D gene is possibly TRBD1 (6 bases). The CDR3 is 15 amino acids. CDR1 is LNHDA, CDR2 SQIVND, per germline (reference sequence). Trimming left V 6 bases short and J 6 bases short, with 18 bases between. The CDR3 DNA sequence: TGTGCCAGTAGACGACGGGGGGCGCTGAGTCAGCCCCAGCATTTT. This codes for CASRRRGALSQPQHF.

The chain couples TRBV5-6 to TRBJ1-2, with 7 bases matching TRBD1. CDR3 length: 11 residues. With 1 base clipped from V and 11 bases from J, the junction kept 2 bases outside the gene matches. Germline CDR1 is SGHDT and CDR2 is YYEEEE. CDR3 in amino acids: CASSLQGGYTF. The CDR3 DNA reads as TGTGCCAGCAGCTTGCAGGGGGGTTACACCTTC.

The rearrangement uses TRBV5-1 and TRBJ1-1, with 8 bases fitting TRBD1. Germline CDR1 is SGHRS and CDR2 is YFSETQ. The V and J ends lost 5 bases and 0 bases, in that order; junction bases with no gene match: 6. This CDR3 spans 15 amino acids. Here the CDR3 DNA reads TGCGCCAGCAGGGATCGACAGGGGTTGAACACTGAAGCTTTCTTT. This encodes CASRDRQGLNTEAFF.

This chain connects TRBV10-3 to TRBJ2-3; D gene uncertain. Germline CDR1 is ENHRY and CDR2 is SYGVKD. V was pared by 3 bases and J by 3 bases, with 13 bases between. This CDR3 is 15 amino acids long. CDR3 sequence: CAISDPFKRTDTQYF. CDR3 bases: TGTGCCATCAGTGACCCCTTTAAGAGGACAGATACGCAGTATTTT.

In DNA form, the CDR3 reads TGTGCCAGCAGTGAAGAAATAGCGGGAGGGAACGAGCAGTTCTTC. This gives the protein CASSEEIAGGNEQFF. The chain has TRBV2 and TRBJ2-1, with 11 bases lining up with TRBD2. Germline CDR1 reads SNHLY; CDR2 reads FYNNEI. This CDR3 is 15 amino acids long. The V and J ends lost 1 base and 10 bases, in that order; junction bases with no gene match: 6.

The V call is TRBV6-5, the J call TRBJ1-5; tentative D call: TRBD1 (5 bases). V lost 8 bases and J 6 bases, leaving 14 bases between the germline ends. The CDR3 spans 13 residues. CDR1 is MNHEY and CDR2 is SVGAGI in the germline V gene. Written as DNA, the CDR3 is TGTGCCAGCTCACTGGGGGGGGGTCAGCCCCAGCATTTT. Encoded protein: CASSLGGGQPQHF.

The rearrangement uses TRBV5-8 and TRBJ2-7; a weak D match, TRBD1 (6 bases). CDR1 and CDR2 from the germline V gene are SGHTS and YDEGEE. Trimming stripped 4 bases from V and 2 bases from J, with 13 bases between. CDR3 length: 14 amino acids. This CDR3 is CASSPGHSTYEQYF. In DNA form, the CDR3 reads TGTGCCAGCAGCCCGGGACACTCAACCTACGAGCAGTACTTC. Full variable domain (missing parts from reference TRBV5-8 and TRBJ2-7): EAGVTQSPTHLIKTRGQQATLRCSPISGHTSVYWYQQALGLGLQFLLWYDEGEERNRGNFPPRFSGRQFPNYSSELNVNALELEDSALYLCASSPGHSTYEQYFGPGTRLTVT.